This TCR beta chain was obtained from a study of blood T cell repertoires in COVID-19. About the study: COVID-19 samples collected from the United States, Italy and Spain covered acute and convalescent phases. Sources were T cells, B-cell-depleted T cells, or PBMCs; the material itself was cDNA or gDNA.

The CDR3 extends over 14 amino acids. Germline V gene sequence: CDR1 SEHNR, CDR2 FQNEAQ (reference sequence). V was clipped by 1 base and J by 10 bases; unmatched bases: 3. In the authors' workflow: Reference gene primer amplification yielded estimated nucleated cell counts. The repertoire was sequenced with immunoSEQ multiplex PCR; TCRdb's copy has only in-frame clones and lacks some. D and trimming come from the DNA, and the V and J calls and clone size come from that table. The profile shows about 99,000 clones, around nine tenths of them singletons. The chain employs TRBV7-9 and TRBJ2-1; TRBD2 matches 11 bases. The clonotype originates from a woman aged 80 or older in a cohort sampled during active COVID-19. Material: peripheral blood. CDR3 coding DNA: TGTGCCAGCAGCTTAGAGCTAGCGGGAGGCGAGCAGTTCTTC. This gives the protein CASSLELAGGEQFF.